The clone carrying this T cell receptor (beta chain) has ten or more counts. CDR1 is SQVTM and CDR2 is ANQGSEA in the germline V gene. V was shortened by 2 bases and J by 2 bases, with 6 bases between the two germline ends. The CDR3 spans 12 residues. TCR beta CDR3 sequences were amplified from RNA transcripts. HTBI primers drove first-round RT-PCR of the TCR CDR3. TCRdb passed the multiplex PCR reads through MiXCR, listing each CDR3 protein once. The sample carries 45,000 to 60,000 distinct CDR3 sequences, just under 50% recorded once. This sample stems from a study of T cells in Graves' hyperthyroidism and ophthalmopathy.

The specimen was blood. The TCR sequence derives from a woman aged 25 to 45 with Graves' ophthalmopathy. The genes are TRBV29-1 and TRBJ2-5; D remains ambiguous. CDR3 in amino acids: CSVELRQETQYF. The CDR3 nucleotides read TGCAGCGTTGAATTGCGGCAAGAGACCCAGTACTTC.